Presented here are 31 T cell receptor beta chains from one specimen sequenced in a study of siplizumab effects on memory and regulatory T cells. Method: immunoSEQ multiplex PCR; TCRdb's copy keeps in-frame clones and lacks some. The sample carries over 80,000 clones, about 91% recorded once. What was sequenced was Tregs sorted from blood. Receptors originate from a human donor in good health.

The V gene is TRBV7-2, the J gene TRBJ1-2; no clear D gene. The CDR3 extends over 13 amino acids. V was trimmed by 5 bases and J by 8 bases, leaving 15 bases between them. Germline lookup yields CDR1 SGHTA and CDR2 FQGNSA. DNA of the CDR3: TGTGCCAGCAGCGTGGGCGCAGGCGGGGGCTACACCTTC. Its translation: CASSVGAGGGYTF.

V usage is TRBV5-6 and J usage is TRBJ1-5, with D perhaps TRBD1 (5 bases). CDR1 SGHDT and CDR2 YYEEEE come from the germline V gene. Trimming took off 3 bases at V and 6 bases at J, with 13 bases between the two ends. This CDR3 has 14 amino acids. DNA for the CDR3: TGTGCCAGCAGCTCCTCCCGGGGCCGTCAGCCCCAGCATTTT. Amino acids: CASSSSRGRQPQHF.

CDR3 in amino acids: CASSRDSGGDTQYF. In DNA, the CDR3 is TGTGCCAGCAGCCGAGATAGCGGTGGCGATACGCAGTATTTT. The gene calls are TRBV9 and TRBJ2-3; D might be TRBD2 (6 bases). Between the trimmed V and J ends, which lost 4 bases and 6 bases, there was a span of 15 bases. The V gene's germline CDR1 is SGDLS and CDR2 YYNGEE. The CDR3 length is 14 residues.

This clone was seen only once. The chain recombines TRBV5-1 with TRBJ1-1, with 7 bases fitting TRBD1. Looked up from germline, CDR1 is SGHRS and CDR2 is YFSETQ. With V trimmed by 1 base and J by 0 bases, 0 bases remained unmatched. The CDR3 has 14 amino acids. CDR3 nucleotides: TGCGCCAGCAGCTTGACAGGGGTGAACACTGAAGCTTTCTTT. It encodes CASSLTGVNTEAFF.

The gene calls are TRBV7-9 and TRBJ2-2, with 8 bases identical to TRBD2. Germline lookup yields CDR1 SEHNR and CDR2 FQNEAQ (reference sequence). The CDR3 is made up of 16 amino acids. The V gene end was trimmed by 6 bases and the J gene end by 3 bases; junction bases not matched to a gene: 9. The CDR3: CASSGPSGGHTGELFF. In DNA form, the CDR3 reads TGTGCCAGCAGTGGGCCCAGCGGGGGTCACACCGGGGAGCTGTTTTTT.

V and J are TRBV19 and TRBJ1-6; unclear D gene. This CDR3 spans 17 amino acids. Germline CDR1 and CDR2: LNHDA and SQIVND (reference sequence). Deletions cut 2 bases from V and 0 bases from J, with 11 bases between. The CDR3 loop reads CASSISQDSSYNSPLHF. CDR3 nucleotides: TGTGCCAGTAGTATATCGCAGGATAGCTCCTATAATTCACCCCTCCACTTT.

This rearrangement joins TRBV2 to TRBJ2-1; D remains unclear. Per the germline V gene, CDR1 is SNHLY and CDR2 is FYNNEI. CDR3 length: 11 amino acids. The ends were cut back, 3 bases at V and 3 bases at J, with 0 bases in the middle. The chain's CDR3 is CASSDYNEQFF. The DNA for the CDR3 is TGTGCCAGCAGTGACTACAATGAGCAGTTCTTC. The full variable domain, in which reference TRBV2 and TRBJ2-1 provide the parts outside the CDR3, is EPEVTQTPSHQVTQMGQEVILRCVPISNHLYFYWYRQILGQKVEFLVSFYNNEISEKSEIFDDQFSVERPDGSNFTLKIRSTKLEDSAMYFCASSDYNEQFFGPGTRLTVL.

This clone was detected once. Its ends do not fully match the called genes, so a read error is possible. The CDR3 DNA sequence: TGTGTCAGCAGCTTAATTGGGGGAGGGTATGGCTACACCTTC. Translating gives CVSSLIGGGYGYTF. The chain links TRBV5-4 to TRBJ1-2; TRBD1 might be the D (5 bases). The CDR3 runs to 14 residues. Germline loops: CDR1 SGHNT, CDR2 YYREEE (reference sequence).

The chain uses TRBV5-1 and TRBJ2-7; D is unresolved. The CDR3 spans 14 residues. The germline V gene encodes CDR1 SGHRS and CDR2 YFSETQ. V gave up 5 bases and J gave up 0 bases, with 12 bases separating them. The CDR3 region is CASRRDNYSYEQYF. The CDR3 nucleotides are TGCGCCAGCAGGCGAGACAACTACTCCTACGAGCAGTACTTC.

This clone has more than one count but fewer than ten. The chain has TRBV6-5 and TRBJ2-3, with D unclear. This CDR3 spans 14 amino acids. From germline, CDR1 is MNHEY and CDR2 SVGAGI. V was clipped by 6 bases and J by 2 bases, with 12 bases between them. CDR3 residues: CASSHRQLTDTQYF. As DNA, the CDR3 is TGTGCCAGCAGCCATAGACAACTCACAGATACGCAGTATTTT.

The CDR3 loop reads CASSEPRGAKYGYTF. DNA for the CDR3: TGTGCCAGCAGTGAACCGAGGGGCGCGAAATATGGCTACACCTTC. J is TRBJ1-2 and V is TRBV6-1; D may be TRBD1 (5 bases). V was clipped by 2 bases and J by 5 bases, with 15 bases between them. From germline, CDR1 is MNHNS and CDR2 SASEGT. The CDR3 sequence is 15 residues long.

The J gene is TRBJ2-5, the V gene TRBV15; D is possibly TRBD1 (5 bases). Trimming took 2 bases from V and 2 from J, leaving 12 bases between them. Looked up from germline, CDR1 is LNHNV and CDR2 is YYDKDF (reference sequence). The CDR3 sequence is 15 residues long. The chain's CDR3 is CATSRLTANQETQYF. In DNA form, the CDR3 reads TGTGCCACCAGCAGATTGACAGCAAATCAAGAGACCCAGTACTTC.

The rearrangement links TRBV18 to TRBJ1-5, with D possibly matching TRBD1 (6 bases). The CDR3 has 15 amino acids. The V end lost 6 bases, the J end lost 4 bases, and 16 bases lay between the germline ends. In germline, CDR1 is KGHSH, CDR2 LQKENI. The CDR3 bases are TGTGCCAGCTCGGGGGGGGCCGTAGGAAATCAGCCCCAGCATTTT. Amino acid sequence: CASSGGAVGNQPQHF.

The gene calls are TRBV10-3 and TRBJ2-3; D gene uncertain. Germline V CDR1 and CDR2: ENHRY, SYGVKD. The germline V and J ends were trimmed by 11 bases and 1 base, with 10 bases remaining between them. CDR3 length: 12 amino acids. The CDR3 sequence: CAVETGTDTQYF. In DNA form, the CDR3 reads TGTGCCGTAGAAACAGGCACAGATACGCAGTATTTT.

This clone came up a few times. V usage is TRBV18 and J usage is TRBJ2-7, with 7 bases fitting TRBD1. V lost 9 bases to trimming and J lost 2 bases; unmatched junction nucleotides: 7. The length of the CDR3 is 13 residues. Looked up from germline, CDR1 is KGHSH and CDR2 is LQKENI. This chain's CDR3 is CASRQDRTYEQYF. For the CDR3, the DNA is TGTGCCAGTCGACAGGACAGGACCTACGAGCAGTACTTC.

In DNA, the CDR3 is TGTGCCAGCAGCTTCTTGGGAATTAGCAATCAGCCCCAGCATTTT. Translation: CASSFLGISNQPQHF. V and J are TRBV7-2 and TRBJ1-5; D unresolved. The CDR3 spans 15 residues. Looked up from germline, CDR1 is SGHTA and CDR2 is FQGNSA. Trimming took 3 bases from V and 0 from J, leaving 9 bases between them.

This chain uses TRBV6-1 with TRBJ1-1; D unclear. Germline CDR1 and CDR2: MNHNS and SASEGT. The CDR3 runs 14 residues. Trimming removed 8 bases at V and 1 base at J, with 14 bases between. The CDR3 coding sequence is TGTGCCAGCGGCCGGGCTGAAACGAACACTGAAGCTTTCTTT. Protein product: CASGRAETNTEAFF.

The chain joins TRBV7-9 to TRBJ2-7, with D possibly matching TRBD2 (6 bases). Deletions cut 4 bases from V and 2 bases from J, with 9 bases between. Germline V gene data show CDR1 as SEHNR and CDR2 as FQNEAQ (reference sequence). The CDR3 extends over 13 amino acids. The CDR3 loop reads CASSWDWAYEQYF. CDR3 DNA: TGTGCCAGCAGCTGGGACTGGGCCTACGAGCAGTACTTC.

This clone was seen at least ten times. V usage is TRBV7-6 and J usage is TRBJ2-1; 10 positions match TRBD2. Germline V CDR1 and CDR2: SGHVS, FNYEAQ. The CDR3 sequence is 16 residues long. V was clipped by 0 bases and J by 4 bases; unmatched bases: 3. The CDR3 sequence: CASSLAPSGGYNEQFF. CDR3 DNA sequence: TGTGCCAGCAGCTTAGCTCCTAGCGGGGGTTACAATGAGCAGTTCTTC.

V gene TRBV30 combines with J gene TRBJ2-7; a possible D gene is TRBD1 (6 bases). Deletions cut 1 base from V and 5 bases from J, with 15 bases between. The CDR3 is made up of 14 amino acids. Germline CDR1 is GTSNPN and CDR2 is SVGIG (reference sequence). The CDR3 loop is CAWSGGQSVNEQYF. Written as DNA, the CDR3 is TGTGCCTGGAGTGGCGGACAGTCGGTCAACGAGCAGTACTTC.

The chain recombines TRBV6-5 with TRBJ2-5; tentatively, D is TRBD1 (5 bases). The DNA end is a closer match to TRBJ2-7, so the J assignment may be wrong. The CDR3 runs to 15 residues. Germline loops: CDR1 MNHEY, CDR2 SVGAGI. The CDR3 is CASSYKWGSYYEQYF. CDR3 DNA sequence: TGTGCCAGCAGTTACAAATGGGGCAGCTACTACGAGCAGTACTTC.

J is TRBJ2-3 and V is TRBV4-2; 13 bases are shared with TRBD2. The J segment lost 4 bases and the V segment lost 1 base, leaving 5 bases of the junction unmatched. Germline CDR1 LGHNA, CDR2 YNFKEQ. CDR3 length equals 17 residues. CDR3 nucleotide sequence: TGTGCCAGCAGCCAAGCCTTGACTAGCGGGGGGCCAGATACGCAGTATTTT. It translates to CASSQALTSGGPDTQYF.

V is TRBV29-1 and J is TRBJ2-7; D is perhaps TRBD1 (5 bases). The V gene lost 3 bases and the J gene lost 1 base, with 10 bases spanning the gap. This CDR3 has 13 residues. Germline CDR1 SQVTM, CDR2 ANQGSEA. CDR3 nucleotide sequence: TGCAGCGTTGAGACAGTACTGTCCTACGAGCAGTACTTC. Translated: CSVETVLSYEQYF.

The chain couples TRBV4-3 to TRBJ1-2; D is perhaps TRBD1 (5 bases). V was pared by 4 bases and J by 4 bases, with 10 bases between. CDR1 is LGHNA and CDR2 is YSLEER in the germline V gene. CDR3 length: 13 amino acids. Written as DNA, the CDR3 is TGCGCCAGCAGCCCGAGCAGGGCCTATGGCTACACCTTC. This translates into CASSPSRAYGYTF.

The V gene is TRBV2, the J gene TRBJ2-1; 7 bases map to TRBD2. With 11 bases clipped from V and 9 bases from J, the junction kept 10 bases outside the gene matches. Germline-derived CDR1 and CDR2 are SNHLY and FYNNEI. The CDR3 contains 12 residues. The CDR3 sequence: CAGGREDFEQFF. The CDR3, as DNA: TGTGCCGGGGGACGGGAGGACTTTGAGCAGTTCTTC.

This chain links TRBV25-1 with TRBJ2-7, with 9 bases aligning to TRBD1. Losses at the gene ends were 6 bases for V and 5 bases for J; bases not matched to a gene: 5. Looked up from germline, CDR1 is MGHDK and CDR2 is SYGVNS. The CDR3 spans 13 residues. The CDR3 sequence is CASRRTGGDEQYF. CDR3 in DNA: TGTGCCAGCAGACGCACAGGGGGCGACGAGCAGTACTTC.

J is TRBJ2-1 and V is TRBV10-3; D is uncertain. Germline V CDR1 and CDR2: ENHRY, SYGVKD. V was trimmed by 3 bases and J by 8 bases, leaving 5 bases between them. The CDR3 is 11 amino acids. For the CDR3, the DNA is TGTGCCATCAGTGACGGGTATGAGCAGTTCTTC. Its protein product is CAISDGYEQFF.

This clone was picked up one time. The chain couples TRBV5-1 to TRBJ1-2; TRBD1 aligns across 11 bases. From germline, CDR1 is SGHRS and CDR2 YFSETQ. Losses at the gene ends were 4 bases for V and 4 bases for J; bases not matched to a gene: 3. This CDR3 has 14 residues. In DNA form, the CDR3 reads TGCGCCAGCAGCCACGGGACAGGGGGCTATGGCTACACCTTC. Protein: CASSHGTGGYGYTF. Full variable domain (rest looked up from reference TRBV5-1 and TRBJ1-2): KAGVTQTPRYLIKTRGQQVTLSCSPISGHRSVSWYQQTPGQGLQFLFEYFSETQRNKGNFPGRFSGRQFSNSRSEMNVSTLELGDSALYLCASSHGTGGYGYTFGSGTRLTVV.

This clone was detected a few times. The chain is built from TRBV6-5 and TRBJ1-2, with 7 bases identical to TRBD1. Unmatched junction bases numbered 9, after V lost 6 bases and J lost 8 bases. Per the germline V gene, CDR1 is MNHEY and CDR2 is SVGAGI. CDR3 length: 13 amino acids. CDR3 in DNA: TGTGCCAGCAGGCCAGGACAGGCGGTCGGCTACACCTTC. Its translation is CASRPGQAVGYTF.

The V call is TRBV7-2, the J call TRBJ2-1; 8 positions match TRBD1. Losses at the gene ends were 2 bases for V and 10 bases for J; bases not matched to a gene: 10. The CDR3 spans 15 residues. The germline V gene encodes CDR1 SGHTA and CDR2 FQGNSA. This CDR3 is CASSLYPGRGQEQFF. CDR3 coding DNA: TGTGCCAGCAGCTTATACCCCGGCAGGGGGCAGGAGCAGTTCTTC.

The rearrangement links TRBV7-2 to TRBJ1-6; D unclear. Germline CDR1 reads SGHTA; CDR2 reads FQGNSA. V was shortened by 1 base and J by 10 bases, with 5 bases between the two germline ends. The CDR3 consists of 12 residues. The DNA of the CDR3 is TGTGCCAGCAGCTTAGGACGGTCACCCCTCCACTTT. Translation gives CASSLGRSPLHF.